The clone carrying this T cell receptor beta chain was observed a handful of times. The target antigen is unknown. TCRdb re-derived calls from the 5' RACE reads in MiXCR, one entry per CDR3 protein. This table has 300,000 to 350,000 distinct CDR3 sequences, 14% to 15% appearing once. This entry belongs to a study of CD8 T cells in ankylosing spondylitis. Study-wide points: Some motif variants were previously reported in reactive arthritis synovial fluid and blood.

The CDR3 consists of 13 residues. Germline V lookup: CDR1 LGHDT, CDR2 YNNKEL (reference sequence). Trimming cost V 0 bases and J 2 bases, with 5 bases left between them. This rearrangement joins TRBV3-1 to TRBJ2-7; no firm D call. What was sequenced was blood, either unsorted or a sorted T cell fraction (not recorded which). The clonotype was recovered from a male donor with ankylosing spondylitis or in good health (not recorded which). The CDR3 spells CASSQESTYEQYF. The CDR3 coding sequence is TGTGCCAGCAGCCAAGAAAGTACCTACGAGCAGTACTTC.